In its sample, the clone carrying this T cell receptor (beta chain) was seen many times. Using its own MiXCR run on the RACE reads, TCRdb lists one record per CDR3 protein. The sample has over 55,000 distinct CDR3 sequences, 11% seen once. The data originate from a study of human T cells and chemical hapten exposure. The CDR3 contains 13 residues. V lost 8 bases, J lost 0 bases, and 10 bases lay in between. Germline-derived CDR1 and CDR2 are MNHEY and SVGEGT. As to time point: patch test 3, about 24 weeks after DPC sensitization. The treatment: therapeutic diphenylcyclopropenone sensitization with weekly scalp DPC.

This clonotype was sampled from a woman aged 50 to 60 with alopecia areata. Some clones in this sample may be carry-over from other donors' samples. The material sequenced was whole blood, taken in connection with sensitization to the hapten diphenylcyclopropenone (DPC). The V gene is TRBV6-2 or TRBV6-3, the J gene TRBJ1-1, with a weak D call TRBD1 (6 bases). The CDR3 DNA reads as TGTGCCAGCTCCGCAGGGGTGAACACTGAAGCTTTCTTT. Translated, it gives CASSAGVNTEAFF.